The TCR beta chain under discussion was sequenced for a study of blood T cells in healthy people across ages (dated by TCRdb to about 2015). Study-level background: Template switching captured roughly one uniquely barcoded TCR beta cDNA molecule per two T cells in model experiments. The study measured age-related changes in TCR beta repertoire diversity using deep sequencing normalized with unique cDNA molecular identifiers. To avoid experimental bias, donors of different ages were spread randomly across the sequencing lanes. Using the same blood draw, the study looked at two additional independent replicas of 1 million unique cDNA reads for two donors, one aged 18 to 30 and the other aged 80 or older. Donors were grouped into four age groups: young (average approximately 15 years), middle-aged (39), aged (roughly 67) and long-lived (roughly 80).

Systemically healthy Caucasian individuals from Russia, over 30 in total and aged about 6 to 100 years, were included as donors. About 9.1 milliliters of peripheral blood were collected from each donor into EDTA-treated Vacutainer tubes. Ficoll-Paque density-gradient centrifugation was used to isolate PBMCs, with at least 6.5 million per sample. Total RNA, at least 5 micrograms per sample, was extracted from PBMCs with Trizol reagent. For every donor, flow cytometry on a PBMC aliquot measured the percentage of naive CD45RAhigh/CD27high T cells. As for this clonotype: There is no known antigen for this receptor. The record has no base qualities; no much larger clone is one base away.

CDR3 length: 14 amino acids, cysteine to phenylalanine. CDR3 DNA is the only sequence kept; it has 42 bases, read in frame from the first base. V is shortened by 4 bases, J by 4 bases, and the region joining them spans 15 bases. From a lookup of the germline V gene (reference sequence), CDR1 and CDR2 are GTSNPN and SVGIG. Overall results and qualifications from the work: The CMV infection status of donors was not known, potentially confounding age-related changes in expanded clonotypes. Because profiling used bulk unsorted PBMCs, naive and antigen-experienced compartments could not be compared conclusively. Observed TCR beta diversity correlated strongly with the percentage of naive T cells measured by flow cytometry. Estimates of total diversity based on one million sequenced T cells were considered lower bounds and underestimates. Compared with the aged group, the long-lived group had more naive CD4+ T cells, fewer expanded clones and increased TCR diversity, suggesting age selection. As age increased, observed TCR beta diversity per million T cells dropped in a roughly linear way, and a significant reduction was already evident by age around 41.

Library preparation was by 5' RACE. Sequenced using an Illumina HiSeq 2500. The second PCR ran for about 7 to 11 cycles and used a J-beta primer mix along with a sample-barcoded 5' primer. A unique molecular identifier was introduced onto each TCR beta cDNA molecule by a template-switch 5' adaptor carrying 12 random nucleotides. At least 2.5 million CDR3-containing paired-end reads were obtained from each sample. First-strand cDNA was synthesized from all RNA with the Mint cDNA synthesis kit, primed by a TRBC-specific oligonucleotide. Following uracil-DNA glycosylase treatment, a first 18-cycle PCR with universal primers M1SS and BC2_uni_R was performed on all cDNA. Per the source publication's procedure: Each sample was normalized by randomly selecting 1 million high-quality reads, each carrying a distinct molecular identifier. Instead of being binned into consensus sequences, reads with shared molecular identifiers were discarded. CDR3 identification, clonotype clustering and error correction used MiTCR with a Q25 quality threshold and the strictest error-elimination algorithm. A nonparametric unseen species model with Euler transformation was used to estimate a lower bound on total TCR beta diversity. The public sequencing data were trimmed at Q25 with fastp and processed into clonotypes with MiXCR by TCRdb, which kept only in-frame beta chains. CDR3 protein sequences are deduplicated, and each keeps its most common genes and DNA. TCRdb, rather than the study authors, made the V and J calls. The sample records around 800,000 distinct CDR3 sequences, around 50% of which are singletons. The ten biggest clones cover roughly 18% of the sample.

The chain joins TRBV30 to TRBJ2-3; the D gene is perhaps TRBD2, on 5 matching bases. The receptor was derived from a man at least 80 years old in good health. The material sequenced was blood. DNA sequence: TGTGCCTGGAAAGGACGGGGAGTGTCAGATACGCAGTATTTT. Protein translation: CAWKGRGVSDTQYF.